This TCR beta chain was sequenced in a study of blood T cell repertoires in COVID-19. Background on the study: Samples representing acute and convalescent COVID-19 were sourced from the United States, Italy and Spain.

Sequenced by immunoSEQ multiplex PCR; TCRdb stores in-frame clones only, minus some. Among some 350,000 clones, approximately 90% were seen once, and the ten largest hold about 1%. This study enrolled people aged roughly 18 to 100 from approximately 25 US geographic areas. In assigning cohorts, the study relied on participant-reported clinical history. Resolution of symptoms, clearance, or two negative PCRs was present in recovered Cohort 3 donors. From germline, CDR1 is ENHRY and CDR2 SYGVKD. Trimming removed 8 bases at V and 4 bases at J, with 8 bases between. This CDR3 spans 11 amino acids. The rearrangement joins TRBV10-3 to TRBJ2-5; tentative D call: TRBD1 (7 bases). This TCR derives from a man younger than 35 who had recovered from COVID-19. Input material: PBMCs or T cells enriched from blood (not recorded which). CDR3 in amino acids: CAIQGGETQYF. Here the CDR3 DNA reads TGTGCCATCCAGGGGGGAGAGACCCAGTACTTC.